The rows below give T cell receptor beta chains drawn from one sample of a study of spatial heterogeneity in lung cancer. TCRdb processed the 5' RACE reads anew with MiXCR; each CDR3 protein has one entry. In the table there are around 92,000 distinct CDR3 sequences, about 12% of which are singletons. The sequenced sample was PBMCs, obtained at surgery. Source of these receptors: a male donor with early-stage non-small cell lung cancer. Each CDR3 is given with its conserved first and last residue. The order of the fields is CDR3 length, J gene, V gene, clone size, D gene, CDR3 DNA, CDR3 protein. The D gene is left open where the match is weak. Only part of the rows carry a size: once, few, many, or a class if the clone is expanded.

cdr3_length: 14; j_call: TRBJ2-2; v_call: TRBV2; clone_size: NA; d_call: NA; cdr3_nt: TGTGCCAGCAGTGTACAGAAAAACACCGGGGAGCTGTTTTTT; cdr3_aa: CASSVQKNTGELFF
cdr3_length: 16; j_call: TRBJ2-5; v_call: TRBV15; clone_size: many; d_call: TRBD2; cdr3_nt: TGTGCCACCAGCAGGACCCGGACTAGCGGGGAAGAGACCCAGTACTTC; cdr3_aa: CATSRTRTSGEETQYF
cdr3_length: 16; j_call: TRBJ2-7; v_call: TRBV4-2; clone_size: many; d_call: TRBD2; cdr3_nt: TGTGCCAGCAGCCAGGAAGGACTAGCGGCGTCCTACGAGCAGTACTTC; cdr3_aa: CASSQEGLAASYEQYF
cdr3_length: 15; j_call: TRBJ1-4; v_call: TRBV7-9; clone_size: NA; d_call: TRBD1; cdr3_nt: TGTGCCAGCAGCGAATCCAGGGGGCGGGGTGAAAAACTGTTTTTT; cdr3_aa: CASSESRGRGEKLFF
cdr3_length: 13; j_call: TRBJ2-1; v_call: TRBV7-2; clone_size: NA; d_call: NA; cdr3_nt: TGTGCCAGCAGCGCGACCGGATACAATGAGCAGTTCTTC; cdr3_aa: CASSATGYNEQFF
cdr3_length: 14; j_call: TRBJ2-1; v_call: TRBV13; clone_size: few; d_call: TRBD1; cdr3_nt: TGTGCCAGCAGCCTTTGGACAGGGGCTGATGAGCAGTTCTTC; cdr3_aa: CASSLWTGADEQFF
cdr3_length: 14; j_call: TRBJ2-3; v_call: TRBV20-1; clone_size: many; d_call: TRBD2; cdr3_nt: TGCAGTGCTAGCTCTAGCGGGAGAGCAGATACGCAGTATTTT; cdr3_aa: CSASSSGRADTQYF
cdr3_length: 14; j_call: TRBJ1-1; v_call: TRBV6-4; clone_size: few; d_call: TRBD1; cdr3_nt: TGTGCCAGCAGCGTTGACAGGGGTAATACTGAAGCTTTCTTT; cdr3_aa: CASSVDRGNTEAFF
cdr3_length: 15; j_call: TRBJ2-5; v_call: TRBV7-2; clone_size: NA; d_call: NA; cdr3_nt: TGTGCCAGCAGCTTAGAAAATTTGGGAGCAAAGACCCAGTACTTC; cdr3_aa: CASSLENLGAKTQYF
cdr3_length: 14; j_call: TRBJ2-1; v_call: TRBV29-1; clone_size: few; d_call: TRBD1; cdr3_nt: TGCAGCGTCGCAGGGACAGGGTACTACAATGAGCAGTTCTTC; cdr3_aa: CSVAGTGYYNEQFF
cdr3_length: 14; j_call: TRBJ1-2; v_call: TRBV7-9; clone_size: NA; d_call: NA; cdr3_nt: TGTGCCAGCAGCTTAGTCGGCAGTCAATATGGCTACACCTTC; cdr3_aa: CASSLVGSQYGYTF
cdr3_length: 16; j_call: TRBJ2-7; v_call: TRBV27; clone_size: NA; d_call: NA; cdr3_nt: TGTGCCAGCAGTTTATCGGTGGGACACCTCTCCTACGAGCAGTACTTC; cdr3_aa: CASSLSVGHLSYEQYF
cdr3_length: 18; j_call: TRBJ2-3; v_call: TRBV6-5; clone_size: NA; d_call: TRBD1; cdr3_nt: TGTGCCAGCAGCCTAATTCGATCGGGACAGGGTGGGACAGATACGCAGTATTTT; cdr3_aa: CASSLIRSGQGGTDTQYF
cdr3_length: 14; j_call: TRBJ2-3; v_call: TRBV5-1; clone_size: NA; d_call: NA; cdr3_nt: TGCGCCAGCAGCTTGGGACACGGTGAAGATACGCAGTATTTT; cdr3_aa: CASSLGHGEDTQYF
cdr3_length: 16; j_call: TRBJ1-3; v_call: TRBV7-2; clone_size: few; d_call: NA; cdr3_nt: TGTGCCAGCAGCTTAGCTGTCAGGAGCTCTGGAAACACCATATATTTT; cdr3_aa: CASSLAVRSSGNTIYF
cdr3_length: 18; j_call: TRBJ2-3; v_call: TRBV6-2/TRBV6-3; clone_size: NA; d_call: TRBD2; cdr3_nt: TGTGCCAGCAGTTACTCGGCTAGCGGGGTAACTAGCACAGATACGCAGTATTTT; cdr3_aa: CASSYSASGVTSTDTQYF
cdr3_length: 15; j_call: TRBJ2-5; v_call: TRBV7-2; clone_size: many; d_call: TRBD2; cdr3_nt: TGTGCCAGCAGCTTCGGACTAGACCCCGAAGAGACCCAGTACTTC; cdr3_aa: CASSFGLDPEETQYF
cdr3_length: 16; j_call: TRBJ2-2; v_call: TRBV7-7; clone_size: few; d_call: NA; cdr3_nt: TGTGCTAGCAGCTTAACGGCAGGGGCCGGCACCGGGGAGCTGTTTTTT; cdr3_aa: CASSLTAGAGTGELFF
cdr3_length: 16; j_call: TRBJ2-3; v_call: TRBV7-2; clone_size: NA; d_call: NA; cdr3_nt: TGTGCCAGCAGCTTAGAAGGAGGGTCTATCAGTTCGACGCAGTATTTT; cdr3_aa: CASSLEGGSISSTQYF
cdr3_length: 16; j_call: TRBJ2-1; v_call: TRBV10-3; clone_size: NA; d_call: TRBD2; cdr3_nt: TGTGCCATCAGTGACCAAACTAGCGGGGGATACAATGAGCAGTTCTTC; cdr3_aa: CAISDQTSGGYNEQFF
cdr3_length: 17; j_call: TRBJ2-5; v_call: TRBV11-2; clone_size: NA; d_call: TRBD2; cdr3_nt: TGTGCCAGCAGCTTAGAACGGACTAGCTGGAACAGGGAGACCCAGTACTTC; cdr3_aa: CASSLERTSWNRETQYF
cdr3_length: 16; j_call: TRBJ1-1; v_call: TRBV4-1; clone_size: few; d_call: TRBD1; cdr3_nt: TGCGCCAGCAGCCAAGGGAGCACAGGGGGGGTTACTGAAGCTTTCTTT; cdr3_aa: CASSQGSTGGVTEAFF
cdr3_length: 14; j_call: TRBJ1-2; v_call: TRBV5-1; clone_size: many; d_call: TRBD1; cdr3_nt: TGCGCCAGCAGCAAGGACAGGGTTGACTATGGCTACACCTTC; cdr3_aa: CASSKDRVDYGYTF
cdr3_length: 11; j_call: TRBJ2-1; v_call: TRBV12-3/TRBV12-4; clone_size: NA; d_call: NA; cdr3_nt: TGTGCCAGCAGTTCCCTCCAGGGGCAGTTCTTC; cdr3_aa: CASSSLQGQFF
cdr3_length: 16; j_call: TRBJ2-3; v_call: TRBV12-3/TRBV12-4; clone_size: few; d_call: NA; cdr3_nt: TGTGCCAGCAGTCCTCGGGGGCTAGCGAGGGCAGATACGCAGTATTTT; cdr3_aa: CASSPRGLARADTQYF
cdr3_length: 13; j_call: TRBJ1-2; v_call: TRBV6-5; clone_size: many; d_call: TRBD1; cdr3_nt: TGTGCCAGCAGTTACGGACAGGGGAACGGCTACACCTTC; cdr3_aa: CASSYGQGNGYTF
cdr3_length: 11; j_call: TRBJ2-7; v_call: TRBV10-3; clone_size: few; d_call: NA; cdr3_nt: TGTGCCATCAGTGGCAGGGACGAGCAGTACTTC; cdr3_aa: CAISGRDEQYF
cdr3_length: 13; j_call: TRBJ1-4; v_call: TRBV20-1; clone_size: NA; d_call: NA; cdr3_nt: TGCAGTGCTTTGGACAGCTTAAATGAAAAACTGTTTTTT; cdr3_aa: CSALDSLNEKLFF
cdr3_length: 17; j_call: TRBJ2-6; v_call: TRBV4-2; clone_size: NA; d_call: TRBD1; cdr3_nt: TGTGCCAGCAGCCAAGATAGGACAGGGCCTGGGGCCAACGTCCTGACTTTC; cdr3_aa: CASSQDRTGPGANVLTF
cdr3_length: 12; j_call: TRBJ1-3; v_call: TRBV2; clone_size: NA; d_call: NA; cdr3_nt: TGTGCCAGCAGTGAACGAGGGAACACCATATATTTT; cdr3_aa: CASSERGNTIYF
cdr3_length: 13; j_call: TRBJ1-2; v_call: TRBV5-4; clone_size: few; d_call: NA; cdr3_nt: TGTGCCAGCAGCTTGTTGACAGAGTATGGCTACACCTTC; cdr3_aa: CASSLLTEYGYTF
cdr3_length: 15; j_call: TRBJ2-2; v_call: TRBV13; clone_size: NA; d_call: NA; cdr3_nt: TGTGCCAGCAGCTTCGGTCAGGGGCGCACCGGGGAGCTGTTTTTT; cdr3_aa: CASSFGQGRTGELFF
cdr3_length: 13; j_call: TRBJ1-4; v_call: TRBV6-6; clone_size: NA; d_call: NA; cdr3_nt: TGTGCCAGCAGCGAGGCAACTAATGAAAAACTGTTTTTT; cdr3_aa: CASSEATNEKLFF
cdr3_length: 14; j_call: TRBJ2-1; v_call: TRBV2; clone_size: few; d_call: NA; cdr3_nt: TGTGCCAGCAGGATGACAGGTTTCTACAATGAGCAGTTCTTC; cdr3_aa: CASRMTGFYNEQFF
cdr3_length: 14; j_call: TRBJ1-2; v_call: TRBV7-9; clone_size: NA; d_call: NA; cdr3_nt: TGTGCCAGCAGCTTAGCGTCGCAGCGAGGGAGCTACACCTTC; cdr3_aa: CASSLASQRGSYTF